This is a list of T cell receptor beta chains from one sample in a study of identical twins. TCRdb used MiXCR to reprocess the 5' RACE reads, holding one entry per CDR3 protein. This sample has 310,000 or so distinct CDR3 sequences; around 8.8% occur once, and the top ten carry about 2.1%. The data also belong to a second study, concerning yellow fever vaccine responses in identical twins.

Material: memory (CD45RO+) T cells sorted from blood. The source of these receptors is a woman between 18 and 29 years old in good health. Each CDR3 is given with its conserved first and last residue. Each record gives: clone size, D gene, V gene, J gene, CDR3 DNA, CDR3 protein. D genes are given only for firm matches. Expanded clones are given a class, and other clones once, few, many or no size at all.

.	TRBD1	TRBV29-1	TRBJ2-6	TGCAGCACCTGGGACAGGGACTCCGGGGCCAACGTCCTGACTTTC	CSTWDRDSGANVLTF
many	TRBD2	TRBV11-2	TRBJ2-7	TGTGCCAGCAGCTGGGGACTAGGTCCCTACGAGCAGTACTTC	CASSWGLGPYEQYF
.	.	TRBV5-1	TRBJ1-2	TGCGCCAGCAGCTTGGAAGGGATGGGGGACCACTATGGCTACACCTTC	CASSLEGMGDHYGYTF
many	.	TRBV27	TRBJ1-5	TGTGCCAGCAGTTTAAACGGGGCTAATCAGCCCCAGCATTTT	CASSLNGANQPQHF
many	TRBD2	TRBV6-2/TRBV6-3	TRBJ2-1	TGTGCCAGCAGTTCCAAAGGGGAGGGGTACAATGAGCAGTTCTTC	CASSSKGEGYNEQFF
few	.	TRBV4-2	TRBJ2-2	TGTGCCAGCAGCCAGAGGGGGGACACGAACACCGGGGAGCTGTTTTTT	CASSQRGDTNTGELFF
.	.	TRBV5-1	TRBJ2-2	TGCGCCAGCCGAACCCTCGGGACGGGAACAAACACCGGGGAGCTGTTTTTT	CASRTLGTGTNTGELFF
.	.	TRBV7-8	TRBJ2-7	TGTGCCAGCAGCTTCGGCGGGACTGCCTACGAGCAGTACTTC	CASSFGGTAYEQYF
many	TRBD1	TRBV5-1	TRBJ1-2	TGCGCCAGCAGCTTATCACCCGGGACAGGCTATGGCTACACCTTC	CASSLSPGTGYGYTF
.	.	TRBV9	TRBJ2-1	TGTGCCAGCAGCGTAGGGGGGGGCGTCTCCTACAATGAGCAGTTCTTC	CASSVGGGVSYNEQFF
.	TRBD2	TRBV12-5	TRBJ2-5	TGTGCTAGTGGTTTAGGCGCGGGAGGGCCGAGGGAGACCCAGTACTTC	CASGLGAGGPRETQYF
.	.	TRBV7-6	TRBJ1-6	TGTGCCAGCAGCTTAGGGCCAAGGGGTAATTCACCCCTCCACTTT	CASSLGPRGNSPLHF
many	.	TRBV20-1	TRBJ1-1	TGCAGTGAGGAGGGGATGAACACTGAAGCTTTCTTT	CSEEGMNTEAFF
many	TRBD1	TRBV15	TRBJ1-5	TGTGCCACCAGCATAGAACAGGGGGCGCATCAGCCCCAGCATTTT	CATSIEQGAHQPQHF
few	.	TRBV2	TRBJ2-7	TGTGCCAGCAGCAATACCTACGAGCAGTACTTC	CASSNTYEQYF
few	.	TRBV11-2	TRBJ2-1	TGTGCCAGCAGCTCGACTCGATTCGAGGCGGGGACATCCTACAATGAGCAGTTCTTC	CASSSTRFEAGTSYNEQFF
many	TRBD2	TRBV6-5	TRBJ2-3	TGTGCCAGCAGTTACACGCGGGGGGGCGGGACAGATACGCAGTATTTT	CASSYTRGGGTDTQYF
.	TRBD2	TRBV6-5	TRBJ2-1	TGTGCCAGCAGTTACGGGACTAGCGGGAGGAGGAATGAGCAGTTCTTC	CASSYGTSGRRNEQFF
few	.	TRBV20-1	TRBJ1-2	TGCAGTGCTAGTACAACAGGGACTAACTATGGCTACACCTTC	CSASTTGTNYGYTF
.	.	TRBV6-1	TRBJ1-2	TGTGCCAGTAACTCCGGGGGAGGTTATGGCTACACCTTC	CASNSGGGYGYTF
many	TRBD1	TRBV27	TRBJ1-2	TGTGCCAGCAGTTTGACACTCCAGGGGGCCTACTATGGCTACACCTTC	CASSLTLQGAYYGYTF
many	TRBD1	TRBV28	TRBJ1-1	TGTGCCAGCAGTTTAACCCGGACAGGGAATAGGATGGGGAACACTGAAGCTTTCTTT	CASSLTRTGNRMGNTEAFF
many	.	TRBV10-2	TRBJ1-2	TGCGCCAGCAGTGATGTAAAGGACGGCGGCTACACCTTC	CASSDVKDGGYTF
.	.	TRBV7-8	TRBJ1-5	TGTGCCAGCAGCTTAGGGGCACGCGAGTATAGCAATCAGCCCCAGCATTTT	CASSLGAREYSNQPQHF
few	TRBD1	TRBV5-6	TRBJ1-2	TGTGCCAGCAGCTTGAGCCGACAGGGCAACTATGGCTACACCTTC	CASSLSRQGNYGYTF
few	.	TRBV4-1	TRBJ2-5	TGCGCCAGCAGCCTTCAGGACGGGACCCAAGAGACCCAGTACTTC	CASSLQDGTQETQYF
few	TRBD1	TRBV10-3	TRBJ1-2	TGTGCCATCAGTGAGTCGAATTTACAGGGGAGATATGGCTACACCTTC	CAISESNLQGRYGYTF
many	.	TRBV20-1	TRBJ1-4	TGCAGTGCTAGAGTGGGGACACTGAAACTGTTTTTT	CSARVGTLKLFF
many	.	TRBV2	TRBJ1-2	TGTGCCAGCAGTGTGGATGGGAACTATGGCTACACCTTC	CASSVDGNYGYTF
many	.	TRBV5-1	TRBJ2-2	TGCGCCAGCAGCATACAGGGAGCCGGGGAGCTGTTTTTT	CASSIQGAGELFF
many	TRBD1	TRBV29-1	TRBJ1-6	TGCAGCGTACAACAGGGGTTCAATTCACCCCTCCACTTT	CSVQQGFNSPLHF
.	TRBD1	TRBV10-3	TRBJ2-1	TGTGCCACCGACAAGCCAGGGGGCGGGGAGCAGTTCTTC	CATDKPGGGEQFF
few	.	TRBV7-8	TRBJ2-1	TGTGCCAGCAGCTTATCGGAAGGGTCCTACAATGAGCAGTTCTTC	CASSLSEGSYNEQFF
many	TRBD1	TRBV12-3/TRBV12-4	TRBJ2-5	TGTGCCAGCAGTTTAGGGGACAGGTTTGAGACCCAGTACTTC	CASSLGDRFETQYF
.	TRBD1	TRBV6-4	TRBJ2-3	TGTGCCAGCAGTGACTCAGTCCAGGGGGGCACAGATACGCAGTATTTT	CASSDSVQGGTDTQYF
few	TRBD2	TRBV29-1	TRBJ2-5	TGCAGCGTGGGAGGGACTAGCGGTCAAGAGACCCAGTACTTC	CSVGGTSGQETQYF
many	.	TRBV5-6	TRBJ2-3	TGTGCCAGCAGCTTGAGGCGGGTATGGGATACGCAGTATTTT	CASSLRRVWDTQYF
.	.	TRBV19	TRBJ2-2	TGTGCCAGTACCCGCGGTGGGAACACCGGGGAGCTGTTTTTT	CASTRGGNTGELFF
few	.	TRBV20-1	TRBJ1-5	TGCAGTGCTACGCAATCGGGGACCGGCAGGCAGCCCCAGCATTTT	CSATQSGTGRQPQHF
few	.	TRBV27	TRBJ2-5	TGTGCCAGCAGTTTTCAGTACCAAGAGACCCAGTACTTC	CASSFQYQETQYF
few	TRBD2	TRBV7-9	TRBJ2-1	TGTGCCAGCAGCGCGGGAGACTGGAATGAGCAGCTCTTC	CASSAGDWNEQLF
.	.	TRBV10-3	TRBJ2-3	TGTGCAGTTCGGGGGAACACAGATACGCAGTATTTT	CAVRGNTDTQYF
.	.	TRBV4-2	TRBJ1-5	TGTGCCAGCAGCCCGACCGGTTATAGCAATCAGCCCCAGCATTTT	CASSPTGYSNQPQHF
.	TRBD2	TRBV9	TRBJ2-1	TGTGCCAGCAGGCGGGGGGGGGGAGTGGTGGACAATGAGCAGTTCTTC	CASRRGGGVVDNEQFF
.	TRBD2	TRBV6-1	TRBJ2-6	TGTGCCAGCTTCGGGGAGGGAACCTCTGGGGCCAACGTCCTGACTTTC	CASFGEGTSGANVLTF
.	.	TRBV10-3	TRBJ2-1	TGTGCCATCAGCACAGAGAACAATGAGCAGTTCTTC	CAISTENNEQFF
many	TRBD2	TRBV28	TRBJ2-2	TGTGCCATACCGGGGGGGAACACCGGGGAGCTGTTTTTT	CAIPGGNTGELFF
once	.	TRBV12-5	TRBJ2-2	TGTGCTAGTGGTCCCCGGACCGTGAACACCGGGGAGCTGTTTTTT	CASGPRTVNTGELFF